This T cell receptor (beta chain) was recorded in a study of Graves' ophthalmopathy and Graves' hyperthyroidism. Isolation of PBMCs was performed using 8 to 10 ml of fresh peripheral blood. Trimming removed 1 base from V and 9 bases from J; junction bases left unmatched: 10. The germline V gene has CDR1 SGHTA and CDR2 FQGNSA. The CDR3 covers 15 residues. As the template, RNA transcripts were used to amplify TCR beta CDR3 regions. Amplification began with first-round RT-PCR using HTBI primers, then second-round multiplex PCR was performed. TCRdb analysed the multiplex PCR reads with MiXCR anew, one entry per CDR3 protein. The sample contains 650,000 to 900,000 distinct CDR3 sequences, 40% of which appear only once.

V and J are TRBV7-2 and TRBJ2-5; 8 bases are shared with TRBD2. This TCR came from an adult man with Graves' ophthalmopathy. Specimen: peripheral blood. CDR3 coding DNA: TGTGCCAGCAGCTTAGGGGGCGTCGGGGGGGGTTCCCAGTACTTC. Translating gives CASSLGGVGGGSQYF.